The rows below give T cell receptor beta chains drawn from one sample of a study of blood T cell repertoires in COVID-19. Assay: immunoSEQ multiplex PCR; the TCRdb copy retains only in-frame clones and omits some. Altogether 350,000 to 450,000 clones are present, 70% to 90% being singletons, with the ten largest covering 1.4%. Sequenced input: PBMCs or T cells enriched from blood (not recorded which). All receptors come from a woman aged 18 to 35 who had been exposed to COVID-19. Each CDR3 is given with its conserved first and last residue. Each record gives: V gene, J gene, D gene, clone size, CDR3 DNA, CDR3 protein. D genes are given only for firm matches. Where a row states a size, it is once, few, many or the class of an expanded clone; other rows omit it.

V: TRBV28; J: TRBJ2-1; D: .; size: few; DNA: TGTGCCAGCAGTCCCACCAGGAACCTTTACAATGAGCAGTTCTTC; CDR3: CASSPTRNLYNEQFF
V: TRBV21-1; J: TRBJ1-2; D: .; size: .; DNA: .; CDR3: CASSKVGTGANYGYTF
V: TRBV7-8; J: TRBJ1-1; D: .; size: .; DNA: TGTGCCAGCAGCCAGAGGACACTATTGAACACTGAAGCTTTCTTT; CDR3: CASSQRTLLNTEAFF
V: TRBV6-4; J: TRBJ2-3; D: TRBD1; size: .; DNA: TGTGCCAGCTCCCGGGACAGGCTCACAGATACGCAGTATTTT; CDR3: CASSRDRLTDTQYF
V: TRBV6-1; J: TRBJ1-5; D: .; size: .; DNA: TGTGCCAGCAGTGCAAGCTACGGGGGGGCGAGCAATCAGCCCCAGCATTTT; CDR3: CASSASYGGASNQPQHF
V: TRBV7-2; J: TRBJ2-5; D: TRBD2; size: .; DNA: TGTGCCAGCAGCTTACTAGCGGGGGGAAGAGAGACCCAGTACTTC; CDR3: CASSLLAGGRETQYF
V: TRBV6-5; J: TRBJ2-1; D: TRBD2; size: once; DNA: TGTGCCAGCAGCCGGACTAGCGCGGGGACGAATGAGCAGTTCTTC; CDR3: CASSRTSAGTNEQFF
V: TRBV19; J: TRBJ1-5; D: .; size: .; DNA: TGTGCCAGTAGGACTCAGGGAGGGCATCAGCCCCAGCATTTT; CDR3: CASRTQGGHQPQHF
V: TRBV20-1; J: TRBJ2-3; D: .; size: .; DNA: TGCAGTGCTAGTGCGGGGAGCACAGATACGCAGTATTTT; CDR3: CSASAGSTDTQYF
V: TRBV5-1; J: TRBJ1-4; D: TRBD1; size: .; DNA: TGCGCCAGCAGCACAGGACAGGCGGTTGCAACTAATGAAAAACTGTTTTTT; CDR3: CASSTGQAVATNEKLFF
V: TRBV11-2; J: TRBJ2-6; D: .; size: once; DNA: TGTGCCAGCAGCTTAGCGAGAGGGGCCAACGTCCTGACTTTC; CDR3: CASSLARGANVLTF
V: TRBV6-2/TRBV6-3; J: TRBJ2-5; D: TRBD2; size: .; DNA: TGTGCCAGCAGCACTTCTAGCGGGAGGGCCGGATGGGAGACCCAGTACTTC; CDR3: CASSTSSGRAGWETQYF
V: TRBV3-1/TRBV3-2; J: TRBJ2-5; D: TRBD2; size: .; DNA: TGTGCCAGCAGCCTAACGACCCCTACCCGGACTAGCCAAGAGACCCAGTACTTC; CDR3: CASSLTTPTRTSQETQYF
V: TRBV28; J: TRBJ1-1; D: TRBD1; size: few; DNA: TGTGCCAGCAGTTTTTTAGGACAGGACTACACTGAAGCTTTCTTT; CDR3: CASSFLGQDYTEAFF
V: TRBV7-8; J: TRBJ2-7; D: TRBD1; size: .; DNA: TGTGCCAGCGGACACAGGGGGGACCTCGGCGAGCAGTACTTC; CDR3: CASGHRGDLGEQYF
V: TRBV9; J: TRBJ2-3; D: .; size: .; DNA: TGTGCCAGCAGCGTAGCCAGCGGGGACAAAACAGATACGCAGTATTTT; CDR3: CASSVASGDKTDTQYF
V: TRBV4-1; J: TRBJ2-7; D: TRBD2; size: .; DNA: TGCGCCAGCAGCCAAGGGACTAGCTACGAGCAGTACTTC; CDR3: CASSQGTSYEQYF
V: TRBV5-6; J: TRBJ1-1; D: .; size: .; DNA: TGTGCCAGCAGCCCAGGGGTGAGGGACACTGAAGCTTTCTTT; CDR3: CASSPGVRDTEAFF
V: TRBV11-3; J: TRBJ2-5; D: .; size: .; DNA: TGTGCCAGCAGCTTGGACTACCAAGAGACCCAGTACTTC; CDR3: CASSLDYQETQYF
V: TRBV7-9; J: TRBJ2-5; D: TRBD2; size: .; DNA: TGTGCCAGCAGCGCCCTAGCGGGGGGGCAAGAGACCCAGTACTTC; CDR3: CASSALAGGQETQYF
V: TRBV5-4; J: TRBJ2-7; D: TRBD2; size: .; DNA: TGTGCCAGCAGCTCCCGCGGGACTAGCGGGTTATACGAGCAGTACTTC; CDR3: CASSSRGTSGLYEQYF
V: TRBV18; J: TRBJ1-2; D: .; size: .; DNA: TGTGCCAGCTCACCACCGCCGGGAAACCATGGCTACACCTTC; CDR3: CASSPPPGNHGYTF
V: TRBV20-1; J: TRBJ1-2; D: .; size: .; DNA: TGCAGTGCTAACAACCCCTATGGCTACACCTTC; CDR3: CSANNPYGYTF
V: TRBV19; J: TRBJ2-5; D: TRBD1; size: .; DNA: TGTGCCAGTAGTATTAGGACAGGGGGCAGGGAGACCCAGTACTTC; CDR3: CASSIRTGGRETQYF
V: TRBV21-1; J: TRBJ2-7; D: .; size: .; DNA: TGTGCCAGCAGCAAACTAGCGACTTTCTTTTGCGAGCAGTACTTC; CDR3: CASSKLATFFCEQYF
V: TRBV19; J: TRBJ1-3; D: .; size: .; DNA: TGTGCCAGTAGTACCCCAGGGTCGCGGGGAAACACCATATATTTT; CDR3: CASSTPGSRGNTIYF
V: TRBV2; J: TRBJ1-2; D: .; size: .; DNA: TGTGCCAGCAGGGAACAGGGTGGCTACACCTTC; CDR3: CASREQGGYTF
V: TRBV11-2; J: TRBJ2-7; D: .; size: .; DNA: TGTGCCAGCAGCCCTAGCCGGATTGGCCGCGACTACGAGCAGTACTTC; CDR3: CASSPSRIGRDYEQYF
V: TRBV19; J: TRBJ2-1; D: TRBD1; size: .; DNA: TGTGCCAGTAGTATTCTGCGGACAGGACGATACAATGAGCAGTTCTTC; CDR3: CASSILRTGRYNEQFF
V: TRBV28; J: TRBJ1-1; D: .; size: .; DNA: TGTGCCAGCAGTTGGGGGACAATGAACACTGAAGCTTTCTTT; CDR3: CASSWGTMNTEAFF
V: TRBV6-2/TRBV6-3; J: TRBJ2-3; D: .; size: .; DNA: TGTGCCAGCAGTTACCAGAGCGCCACAGATACGCAGTATTTT; CDR3: CASSYQSATDTQYF
V: TRBV11-3; J: TRBJ2-2; D: .; size: .; DNA: TGTGCCAGCAGCTCAAAGCCAACTAGTGACAAGCTGTTTTTT; CDR3: CASSSKPTSDKLFF
V: TRBV29-1; J: TRBJ1-4; D: TRBD1; size: .; DNA: TGCAGCGTTGGGGACAGGGGAAATGAAAAACTGTTTTTT; CDR3: CSVGDRGNEKLFF
V: TRBV28; J: TRBJ1-5; D: .; size: .; DNA: TGTGCCAGCAGACGAGGCGGGGGTCAGCCCCAGCATTTT; CDR3: CASRRGGGQPQHF
V: TRBV11-1; J: TRBJ2-3; D: .; size: .; DNA: TGTGCCAGCAGCTATGGACAGCCAGATACGCAGTATTTT; CDR3: CASSYGQPDTQYF
V: TRBV2; J: TRBJ2-7; D: TRBD1; size: once; DNA: TGTGCCAGCAGTGGACAGGGCTCCCCCTCCTACGAGCAGTACTTC; CDR3: CASSGQGSPSYEQYF
V: TRBV11-2; J: TRBJ1-6; D: TRBD1; size: few; DNA: TGTGCCAGCAGCTTAACGGGACAGGGTAATTCACCCCTCCACTTT; CDR3: CASSLTGQGNSPLHF
V: TRBV7-3; J: TRBJ1-1; D: .; size: .; DNA: TGTGCCAGCAGCGAGGTAGGGGGTCAATCGGTCACTGAAGCTTTCTTT; CDR3: CASSEVGGQSVTEAFF
V: TRBV27; J: TRBJ2-2; D: .; size: .; DNA: TGTGCCAGCAGTTTCCTATGGGCCCGAATTGGCGGGGAGCTGTTTTTT; CDR3: CASSFLWARIGGELFF
V: TRBV14; J: TRBJ1-5; D: .; size: .; DNA: TGTGCCAGCAGCCAAGCGGTCCCTTTCAGAGGGAAAGAGAGCAATCAGCCCCAGCATTTT; CDR3: CASSQAVPFRGKESNQPQHF
V: TRBV9; J: TRBJ1-2; D: .; size: .; DNA: TGTGCCAGCAGCGATAGTACCCTAAGGAGGGGCTACACCTTC; CDR3: CASSDSTLRRGYTF